A selection of T cell receptor beta chains follows, all from one sample in a study of blood T cell repertoires in COVID-19. Sequencing used immunoSEQ multiplex PCR; TCRdb keeps in-frame clones, though not all of them. The table shows roughly 78,000 clones, with 75% to 90% occurring only once. The sequencing sample was made of peripheral blood. Receptors were obtained from a man aged 50-59 years with COVID-19, enrolled during active disease. The CDR3 runs from the conserved cysteine through the conserved F or W. The D gene is left open where the match is weak. The size field is filled for only some rows; it gives once, few, many or a size class.

>NA|NA|TRBJ2-1|TRBV19
TGTGCCAGTAGTATAGGGGCGAGCTCCTACAATGAGCAGTTCTTC
CASSIGASSYNEQFF
>few|TRBD2|TRBJ2-3|TRBV6-6
TGTGCCAGCAGTCTGCGGGCTAGCGGGAGTGTTACAGATACGCAGTATTTT
CASSLRASGSVTDTQYF
>NA|NA|TRBJ1-1|TRBV29-1
TGCAGCGTCCGGCGGGGGGCCGACACTGAAGCTTTCTTT
CSVRRGADTEAFF
>NA|TRBD2|TRBJ2-2|TRBV5-1
TGCGCCAGCAGCGGGGGACTAGCGGAGCCCGGCGGGGAGCTGTTTTTT
CASSGGLAEPGGELFF
>NA|NA|TRBJ2-5|TRBV7-2
TGTGCCAGCAGCTTGGCTCTAAGAGGGGAGACCCAGTACTTC
CASSLALRGETQYF
>NA|TRBD1|TRBJ1-5|TRBV15
TGTGCCACAAGCCTCCCGGGACAGGGTATCAATCAGCCCCAGCATTTT
CATSLPGQGINQPQHF
>NA|NA|TRBJ1-1|TRBV7-8
TGTGCCAGCAGTAAACAGGGAATTACTGAAGCTTTCTTT
CASSKQGITEAFF
>many|TRBD1|TRBJ1-6|TRBV11-2
TGTGCCAGCAGCTTAGAGAGAACCGGGACAGGGACTTCACCCCTCCACTTT
CASSLERTGTGTSPLHF
>NA|TRBD2|TRBJ2-1|TRBV7-6
TGTGCCAGCAGCTTAGGAATACAGCGGGAGTTCGGAGAGCAGTTCTTC
CASSLGIQREFGEQFF
>NA|TRBD1|TRBJ2-5|TRBV18
TGTGCCAGCTCACCCCAAGGACAGGGTAGGACCCAGTACTTC
CASSPQGQGRTQYF
>NA|TRBD2|TRBJ2-1|TRBV7-8
TGTGCCAGCAGCCCCGGCCGGGGACTAGAGGTCAATGAGCAGTTCTTC
CASSPGRGLEVNEQFF
>once|NA|TRBJ2-1|TRBV5-1
TGCGCCAGCAGCCCCGACGGGGACTCCTACAATGAGCAGTTCTTC
CASSPDGDSYNEQFF
>NA|NA|TRBJ2-1|TRBV2
TGTGCCAGCAAGCCCCCGTCCAGGCGAGATGAGCAGTTCTTC
CASKPPSRRDEQFF
>NA|NA|TRBJ2-3|TRBV25-1
TGTGCCAGCAGTGGGGCAGCCACAGATACGCAGTATTTT
CASSGAATDTQYF
>NA|NA|TRBJ2-1|TRBV4-1
TGCGCCAGCAGCCAAAGGGGGCGGGGAGGCTCCTACAATGAGCAGTTCTTC
CASSQRGRGGSYNEQFF
>NA|NA|TRBJ1-6|TRBV7-9
TGTGCCAGCAGCTTAGGTTCGGGTTTTGATTCACCCCTCCACTTT
CASSLGSGFDSPLHF
>NA|TRBD1|TRBJ2-2|TRBV7-9
TGTGCCAGCAGTCCAGGGGGCTCAGGCACCGGGGAGCTGTTTTTT
CASSPGGSGTGELFF
>NA|TRBD2|TRBJ2-7|TRBV2
TGTGCCAGCTTTCGGTTGGGACTAGCGCGCTCCTACGAGCAGTACTTC
CASFRLGLARSYEQYF
>NA|NA|TRBJ2-7|TRBV5-6
TGTGCCAGCAGCTTCCGTGGTCCCACTAGTTCCCACGAGCAGTACTTC
CASSFRGPTSSHEQYF
>NA|NA|TRBJ2-1|TRBV27
TGTGCCAGCAGTTCCCTTAGCGTAGGTGAGCAGTTCTTC
CASSSLSVGEQFF
>NA|NA|TRBJ2-5|TRBV10-3
TGTGCCATCAGTGAGATAGATCAAGAGACCCAGTACTTC
CAISEIDQETQYF
>NA|NA|TRBJ1-2|TRBV5-6
TGTGCCAGCAGCTTGGCCCTCTATGGCTACACCTTC
CASSLALYGYTF
>NA|NA|TRBJ2-5|TRBV7-2
TGTGCCAGCAGCTTAGTTTTCCTTGAGACCCAGTACTTC
CASSLVFLETQYF
>NA|NA|TRBJ2-2|TRBV24-1
TGTGCCACCACGAAGGGGGAAAACACCGGGGAGCTGTTTTTT
CATTKGENTGELFF
>once|TRBD1|TRBJ1-2|TRBV28
TGTGCCAGCAGTACCCCGGGACAGCCCTATGGCTACACCTTC
CASSTPGQPYGYTF
>NA|TRBD2|TRBJ2-3|TRBV18
TGTGCCAGCTCACCGGGACTAGCGGGAGTTCGGGGCACAGATACGCAGTATTTT
CASSPGLAGVRGTDTQYF
>NA|TRBD1|TRBJ1-2|TRBV7-8
TGTGCCAGCAGCTTAACGAAGCAGGGGGCAGGTGGCTACACCTTC
CASSLTKQGAGGYTF
>NA|TRBD1|TRBJ1-1|TRBV5-1
TGCGCCAGCAGCTTCCGGCAGGGGGGTACTGAAGCTTTCTTT
CASSFRQGGTEAFF
>NA|NA|TRBJ1-1|TRBV6-5
TGTGCCAGCAGATCTTCCCGGAACACTGAAGCTTTCTTT
CASRSSRNTEAFF
>NA|TRBD1|TRBJ1-1|TRBV5-1
TGCGCCAGCAGCCCCGAGATTACAGGGGGCATGCGGACTGAAGCTTTCTTT
CASSPEITGGMRTEAFF
>NA|TRBD1|TRBJ1-2|TRBV28
TGTGCCAGCAGTTTTAGACAGGGGGCCGTTGGCTACACCTTC
CASSFRQGAVGYTF
>NA|NA|TRBJ1-3|TRBV7-6
TGTGCCAGCAGCTTCGGGGGATCCGGAAACACCATATATTTT
CASSFGGSGNTIYF
>few|TRBD1|TRBJ1-1|TRBV6-4
TGTGCCAGCAGCCGGGACAGTAACACTGAAGCTTTCTTT
CASSRDSNTEAFF
>NA|TRBD1|TRBJ1-5|TRBV30
TGTGCCTGGAGTCCACAGGGGCGACAGGGCGGTTATCAGCCCCAGCATTTT
CAWSPQGRQGGYQPQHF
>NA|TRBD1|TRBJ2-5|TRBV5-1
TGCGCCAGCAGCGACGAAGGGGGCTGGGGGACCCAGTACTTC
CASSDEGGWGTQYF
>few|NA|TRBJ1-5|TRBV4-2
TGTGCCAGCAGCCACTCCGCCAGAGGAGATAGCAATCAGCCCCAGCATTTT
CASSHSARGDSNQPQHF
>NA|NA|TRBJ1-2|TRBV5-1
TGCGCCAGCCAAGGACTGGGGGGGAATGGCTACACCTTC
CASQGLGGNGYTF
>NA|NA|TRBJ1-3|TRBV6-5
TGTGCCAGCACGGAGGGCACTGGAAACACCATATATTTT
CASTEGTGNTIYF
>NA|TRBD1|TRBJ2-1|TRBV30
TGTGCCTGGAGTACCGGGACAGGGGACGCCGGACCGAAATTCTTC
CAWSTGTGDAGPKFF
>NA|NA|TRBJ1-3|TRBV10-1
TGCGCCAGCAGTGAGGGAGGGCCTGCTTGGAACACCATATATTTT
CASSEGGPAWNTIYF
>NA|TRBD2|TRBJ2-1|TRBV6-2/TRBV6-3
TGTGCCAGCAGTTACCCTAGCGGGAGGGCCCGCTACAATGAGCAGTTCTTC
CASSYPSGRARYNEQFF